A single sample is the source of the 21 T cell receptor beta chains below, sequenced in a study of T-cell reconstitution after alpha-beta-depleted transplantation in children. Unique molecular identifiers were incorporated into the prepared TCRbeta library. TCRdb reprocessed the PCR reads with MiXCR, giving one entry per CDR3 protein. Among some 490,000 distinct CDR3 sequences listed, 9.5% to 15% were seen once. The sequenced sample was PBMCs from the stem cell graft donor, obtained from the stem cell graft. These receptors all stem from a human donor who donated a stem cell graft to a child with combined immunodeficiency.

The CDR3 protein is CSARDARSVDNEQFF. The CDR3 DNA follows: TGCAGTGCTAGAGATGCGAGAAGTGTGGACAATGAGCAGTTCTTC. The chain is built from TRBV20-1 and TRBJ2-1; D not resolved. Per the germline V gene, CDR1 is DFQATT and CDR2 is SNEGSKA (reference sequence). V shed 0 bases and J shed 5 bases, with 14 bases lying between them. The CDR3 runs 15 residues.

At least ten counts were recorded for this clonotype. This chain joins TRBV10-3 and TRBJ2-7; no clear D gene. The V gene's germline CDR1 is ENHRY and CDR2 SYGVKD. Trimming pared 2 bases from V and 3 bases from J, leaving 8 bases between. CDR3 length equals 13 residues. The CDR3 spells CAISEGRSYEQYF. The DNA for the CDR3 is TGTGCCATCAGTGAGGGAAGGAGCTACGAGCAGTACTTC.

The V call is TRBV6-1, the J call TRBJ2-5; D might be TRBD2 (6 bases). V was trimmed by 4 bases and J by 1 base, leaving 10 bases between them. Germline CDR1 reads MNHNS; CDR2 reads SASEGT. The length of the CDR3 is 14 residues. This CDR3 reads CASSVRGSQETQYF. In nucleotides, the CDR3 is TGTGCCAGCAGTGTACGGGGGTCCCAAGAGACCCAGTACTTC.

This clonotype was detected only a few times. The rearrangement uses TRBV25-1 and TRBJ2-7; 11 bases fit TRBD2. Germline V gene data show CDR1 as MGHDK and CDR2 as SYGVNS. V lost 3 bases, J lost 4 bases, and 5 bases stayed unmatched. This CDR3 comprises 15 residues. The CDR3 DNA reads TGTGCCAGCAGTGACCGACTAGCGGGAAGTTACGAGCAGTACTTC. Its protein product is CASSDRLAGSYEQYF.

CDR3 sequence (DNA): TGCGCCAGCAGCCTCACTCAGGCCAGCGGCTACAATGAGCAGTTCTTC. Translated, it gives CASSLTQASGYNEQFF. The chain joins TRBV4-3 to TRBJ2-1; a possible D gene is TRBD2 (5 bases). This CDR3 spans 16 amino acids. V was pared by 4 bases and J by 3 bases, with 16 bases between. CDR1 is LGHNA and CDR2 is YSLEER in the germline V gene.

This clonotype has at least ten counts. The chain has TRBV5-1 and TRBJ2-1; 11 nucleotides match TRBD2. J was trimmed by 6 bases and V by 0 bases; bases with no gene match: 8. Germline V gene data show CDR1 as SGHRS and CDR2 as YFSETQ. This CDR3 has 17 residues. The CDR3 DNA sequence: TGCGCCAGCAGCTTGGAGTCCGGACTAGCGGGTCCCAATGAGCAGTTCTTC. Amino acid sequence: CASSLESGLAGPNEQFF.

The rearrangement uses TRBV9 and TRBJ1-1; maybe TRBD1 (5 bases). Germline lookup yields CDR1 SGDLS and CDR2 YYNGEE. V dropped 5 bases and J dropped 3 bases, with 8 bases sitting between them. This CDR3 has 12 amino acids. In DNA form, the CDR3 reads TGTGCCAGCAGGGGACGGGACACTGAAGCTTTCTTT. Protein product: CASRGRDTEAFF.

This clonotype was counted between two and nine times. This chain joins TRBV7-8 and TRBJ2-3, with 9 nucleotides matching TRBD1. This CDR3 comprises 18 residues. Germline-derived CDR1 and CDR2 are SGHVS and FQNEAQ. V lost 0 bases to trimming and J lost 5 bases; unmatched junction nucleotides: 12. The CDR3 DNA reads TGTGCCAGCAGCTTAGCTGGAGGGACAGGGTTGTTTTTAGATACGCAGTATTTT. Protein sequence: CASSLAGGTGLFLDTQYF. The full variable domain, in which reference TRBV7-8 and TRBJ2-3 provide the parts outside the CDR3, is GAGVSQSPRYKVAKRGQDVALRCDPISGHVSLFWYQQALGQGPEFLTYFQNEAQLDKSGLPSDRFFAERPEGSVSTLKIQRTQQEDSAVYLCASSLAGGTGLFLDTQYFGPGTRLTVL.

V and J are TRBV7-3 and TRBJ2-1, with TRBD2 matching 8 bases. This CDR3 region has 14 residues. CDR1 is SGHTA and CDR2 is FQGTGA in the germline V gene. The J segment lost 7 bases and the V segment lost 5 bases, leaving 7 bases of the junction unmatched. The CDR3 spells CASSPRSGRNEQFF. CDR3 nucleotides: TGTGCCAGCAGCCCTAGGAGCGGGAGAAATGAGCAGTTCTTC.

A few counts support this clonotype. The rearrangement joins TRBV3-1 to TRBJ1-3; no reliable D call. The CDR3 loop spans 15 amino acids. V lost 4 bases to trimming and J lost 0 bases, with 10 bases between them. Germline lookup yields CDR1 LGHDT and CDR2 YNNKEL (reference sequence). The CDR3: CASSLGRDSGNTIYF. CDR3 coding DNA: TGTGCCAGCAGCCTCGGTCGCGACTCTGGAAACACCATATATTTT.

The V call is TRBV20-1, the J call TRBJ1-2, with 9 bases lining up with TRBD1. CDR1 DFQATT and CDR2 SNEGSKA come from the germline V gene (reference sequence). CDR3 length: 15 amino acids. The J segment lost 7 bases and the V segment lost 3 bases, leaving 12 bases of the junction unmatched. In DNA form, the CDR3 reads TGCAGTGCTAGGGACCGGGACAGGGTTCCTGGTGGCTACACCTTC. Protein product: CSARDRDRVPGGYTF.

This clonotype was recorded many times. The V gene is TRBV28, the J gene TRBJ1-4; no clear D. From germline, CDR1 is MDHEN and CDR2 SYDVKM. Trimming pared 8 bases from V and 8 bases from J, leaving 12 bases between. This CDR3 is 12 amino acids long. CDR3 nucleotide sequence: TGTGCCAGCGGGCGTTCCTTCGAAAAACTGTTTTTT. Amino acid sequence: CASGRSFEKLFF.

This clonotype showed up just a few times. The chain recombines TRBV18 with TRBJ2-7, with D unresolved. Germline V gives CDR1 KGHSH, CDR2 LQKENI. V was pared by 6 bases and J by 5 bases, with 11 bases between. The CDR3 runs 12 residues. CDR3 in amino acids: CASSSNSNEQYF. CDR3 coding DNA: TGTGCCAGCTCGTCGAATAGCAACGAGCAGTACTTC.

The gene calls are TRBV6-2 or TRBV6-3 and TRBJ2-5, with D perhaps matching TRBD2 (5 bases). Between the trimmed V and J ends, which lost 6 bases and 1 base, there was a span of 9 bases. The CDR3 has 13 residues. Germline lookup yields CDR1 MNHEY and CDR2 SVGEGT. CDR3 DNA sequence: TGTGCCAGCAGGCGGGCAATCCAAGAGACCCAGTACTTC. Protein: CASRRAIQETQYF.

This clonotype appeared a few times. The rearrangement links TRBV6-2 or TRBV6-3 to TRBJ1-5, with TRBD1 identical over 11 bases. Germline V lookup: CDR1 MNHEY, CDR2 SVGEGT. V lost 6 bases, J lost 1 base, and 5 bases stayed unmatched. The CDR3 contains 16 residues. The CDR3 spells CASSSGQGASNQPQHF. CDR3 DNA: TGTGCCAGCAGCTCCGGACAGGGGGCGAGCAATCAGCCCCAGCATTTT.

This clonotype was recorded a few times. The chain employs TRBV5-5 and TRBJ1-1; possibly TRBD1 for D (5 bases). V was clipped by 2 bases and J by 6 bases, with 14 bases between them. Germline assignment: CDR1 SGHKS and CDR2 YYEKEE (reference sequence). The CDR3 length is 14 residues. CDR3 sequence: CASSFSRGVAEAFF. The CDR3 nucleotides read TGTGCCAGCAGCTTCAGCAGAGGGGTCGCTGAAGCTTTCTTT.

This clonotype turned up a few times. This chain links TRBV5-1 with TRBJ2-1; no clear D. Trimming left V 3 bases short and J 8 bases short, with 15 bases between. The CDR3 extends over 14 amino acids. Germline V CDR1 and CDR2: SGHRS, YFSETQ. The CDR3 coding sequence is TGCGCCAGCAGCTCCACCGATCTCTGGGATGAGCAGTTCTTC. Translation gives CASSSTDLWDEQFF.

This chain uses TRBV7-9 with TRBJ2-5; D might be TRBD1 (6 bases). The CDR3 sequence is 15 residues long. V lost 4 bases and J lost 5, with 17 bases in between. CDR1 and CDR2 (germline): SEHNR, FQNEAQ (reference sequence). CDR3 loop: CASSSQGFQGETQYF. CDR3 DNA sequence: TGTGCCAGCAGCTCTCAGGGTTTCCAGGGGGAGACCCAGTACTTC. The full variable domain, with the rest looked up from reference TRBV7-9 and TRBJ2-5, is DTGVSQNPRHKITKRGQNVTFRCDPISEHNRLYWYRQTLGQGPEFLTYFQNEAQLEKSRLLSDRFSAERPKGSFSTLEIQRTEQGDSAMYLCASSSQGFQGETQYFGPGTRLLVL.

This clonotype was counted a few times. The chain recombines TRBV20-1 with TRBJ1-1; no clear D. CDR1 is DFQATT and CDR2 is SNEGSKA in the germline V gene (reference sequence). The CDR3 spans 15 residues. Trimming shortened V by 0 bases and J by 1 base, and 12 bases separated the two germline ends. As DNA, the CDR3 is TGCAGTGCTAGAGATCCGGGGAAGCCGAACACTGAAGCTTTCTTT. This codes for CSARDPGKPNTEAFF.

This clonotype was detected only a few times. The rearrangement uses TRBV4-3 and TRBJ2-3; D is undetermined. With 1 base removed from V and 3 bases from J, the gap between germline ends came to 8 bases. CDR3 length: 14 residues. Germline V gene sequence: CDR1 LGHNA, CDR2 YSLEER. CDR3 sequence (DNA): TGCGCCAGCAGCCAAGTGGTGAAAACAGATACGCAGTATTTT. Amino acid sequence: CASSQVVKTDTQYF.

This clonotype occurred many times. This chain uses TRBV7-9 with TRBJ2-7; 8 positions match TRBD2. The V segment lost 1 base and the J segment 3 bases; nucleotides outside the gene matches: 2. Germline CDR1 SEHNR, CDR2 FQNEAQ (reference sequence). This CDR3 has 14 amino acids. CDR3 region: CASSLGSGSYEQYF. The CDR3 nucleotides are TGTGCCAGCAGCTTAGGGAGCGGGAGCTACGAGCAGTACTTC. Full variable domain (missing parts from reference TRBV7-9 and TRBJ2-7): DTGVSQNPRHKITKRGQNVTFRCDPISEHNRLYWYRQTLGQGPEFLTYFQNEAQLEKSRLLSDRFSAERPKGSFSTLEIQRTEQGDSAMYLCASSLGSGSYEQYFGPGTRLTVT.